A selection of T cell receptor beta chains follows, all from one sample in a study of follicular helper T cells after annual influenza vaccination. Clones were sequenced by immunoSEQ multiplex PCR, and TCRdb holds only the in-frame ones, with some missing. The sample lists several thousand clones, approximately 88% occurring once. The sample in question was CXCR5+ CD38- circulating T follicular helper cells from blood, obtained 7 days after influenza vaccination. The receptor set was obtained from an adult who received the influenza vaccine. Both conserved end residues are part of each CDR3. Fields, in order: V gene, J gene, D gene, CDR3 protein. D genes are given only for firm matches.

>TRBV18|TRBJ2-7|TRBD1
CASSPPGTGAEQYF
>TRBV6-6|TRBJ1-2|NA
CASSYGGGNYGYTF
>TRBV9|TRBJ1-4|NA
CASSPLGGGRGEKLFF
>TRBV6-6|TRBJ2-3|TRBD2
CASSYSGRSTDTQYF
>TRBV6-1|TRBJ2-2|TRBD2
CASSEMASGRGNTGELFF
>TRBV5-4|TRBJ2-3|NA
CASSLWTDTQYF
>TRBV6-5|TRBJ2-1|TRBD2
CASRDQRDVEFF
>TRBV18|TRBJ1-2|NA
CASSRDMNDYGYTF
>TRBV6-1|TRBJ1-2|NA
CASRAANYGYTF
>TRBV10-2|TRBJ1-2|NA
CASRAANRDGYTF
>TRBV4-1|TRBJ1-4|NA
CASSQLTGPNEKLFF
>TRBV20-1|TRBJ2-1|NA
CSALGNEQFF
>TRBV29-1|TRBJ1-3|NA
CSVASSSGNTIYF
>TRBV19|TRBJ2-4|TRBD2
CASSTKHVSGNIQYF
>TRBV7-3|TRBJ2-1|NA
CASSLSPAYYNEQFF
>TRBV5-1|TRBJ2-1|TRBD2
CASSLDTSGGREQFF
>TRBV11-2|TRBJ2-1|NA
CASSLNQGFKQFF
>TRBV11-2|TRBJ2-1|TRBD1
CASSAQTGNEQFF
>TRBV7-7|TRBJ2-6|NA
CATADSGANVLTF
>TRBV7-6|TRBJ2-7|NA
CASSLEPYEQYF
>TRBV10-1|TRBJ1-3|NA
CASSEGFSGNTIYF
>TRBV5-4|TRBJ1-4|NA
CASSLMQGANEKLFF
>TRBV5-1|TRBJ2-5|TRBD1
CASQQTGGKETQYF
>TRBV2|TRBJ2-3|TRBD2
CATGLAGPTDTQYF
>TRBV28|TRBJ1-5|NA
CAAQVLDGKDQPQHF
>TRBV9|TRBJ1-1|NA
CASSPWFYGEAFF
>TRBV5-6|TRBJ2-5|NA
CASSLGGVYGTQYF
>TRBV5-1|TRBJ1-1|TRBD1
CASSSEQGNYEAFF
>TRBV7-2|TRBJ1-1|TRBD1
CASSSDRVNTEAFF
>TRBV28|TRBJ1-3|NA
CASSLGTLGNTIYF
>TRBV28|TRBJ1-4|TRBD1
CASSLSAGGVEKLFF
>TRBV5-6|TRBJ2-2|TRBD1
CASSLRRQGVTGELFF
>TRBV29-1|TRBJ1-1|NA
CSVEDLGVSTEAFF
>TRBV7-8|TRBJ2-5|NA
CASSLDAGGRETQYF
>TRBV28|TRBJ2-5|TRBD2
CASSRLAEETQYF
>TRBV6-5|TRBJ1-3|TRBD1
CASSRGQLNTIYF
>TRBV2|TRBJ2-7|NA
CASSARHFYEQYF
>TRBV28|TRBJ2-1|TRBD2
CASNREGRDEQFF